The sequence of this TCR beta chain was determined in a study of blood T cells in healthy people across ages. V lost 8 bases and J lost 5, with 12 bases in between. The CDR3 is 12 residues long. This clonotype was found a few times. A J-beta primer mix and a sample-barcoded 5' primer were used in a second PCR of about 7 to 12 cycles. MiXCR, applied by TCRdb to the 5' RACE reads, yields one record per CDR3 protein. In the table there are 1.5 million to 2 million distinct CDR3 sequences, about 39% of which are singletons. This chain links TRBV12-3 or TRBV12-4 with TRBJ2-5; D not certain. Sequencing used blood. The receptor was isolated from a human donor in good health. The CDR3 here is CASAFFWETQYF. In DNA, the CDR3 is TGTGCCAGCGCTTTCTTTTGGGAGACCCAGTACTTC.